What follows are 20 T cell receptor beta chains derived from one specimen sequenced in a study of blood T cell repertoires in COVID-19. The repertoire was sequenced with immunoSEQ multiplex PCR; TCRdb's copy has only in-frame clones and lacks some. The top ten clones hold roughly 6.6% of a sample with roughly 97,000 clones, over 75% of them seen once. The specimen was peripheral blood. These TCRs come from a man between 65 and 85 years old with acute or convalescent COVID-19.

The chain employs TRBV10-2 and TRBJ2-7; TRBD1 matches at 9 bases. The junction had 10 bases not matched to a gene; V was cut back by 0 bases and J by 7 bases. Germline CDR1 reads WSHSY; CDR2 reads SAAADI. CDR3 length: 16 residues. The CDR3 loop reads CASSESVQGAKGEQYF. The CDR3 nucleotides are TGCGCCAGCAGTGAGTCAGTACAGGGGGCAAAGGGTGAGCAGTACTTC.

This CDR3 is CASSFPNTSGGSTDTQYF. The CDR3 DNA is TGCGCCAGCAGCTTCCCCAATACTAGCGGGGGGAGCACAGATACGCAGTATTTT. The V call is TRBV5-1, the J call TRBJ2-3; 12 bases fit TRBD2. The CDR3 consists of 18 residues. Germline V CDR1 and CDR2: SGHRS, YFSETQ. V lost 2 bases to trimming and J lost 0 bases; unmatched junction nucleotides: 7.

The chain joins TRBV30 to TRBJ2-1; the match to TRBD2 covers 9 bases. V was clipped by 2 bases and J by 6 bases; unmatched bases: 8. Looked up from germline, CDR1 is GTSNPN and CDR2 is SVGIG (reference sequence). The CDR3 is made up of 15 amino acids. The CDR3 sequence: CAWSFAGGRSNEQFF. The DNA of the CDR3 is TGTGCCTGGAGTTTTGCGGGGGGGCGATCCAATGAGCAGTTCTTC. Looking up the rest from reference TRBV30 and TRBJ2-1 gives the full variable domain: SQTIHQWPATLVQPVGSPLSLECTVEGTSNPNLYWYRQAAGRGLQLLFYSVGIGQISSEVPQNLSASRPQDRQFILSSKKLLLSDSGFYLCAWSFAGGRSNEQFFGPGTRLTVL.

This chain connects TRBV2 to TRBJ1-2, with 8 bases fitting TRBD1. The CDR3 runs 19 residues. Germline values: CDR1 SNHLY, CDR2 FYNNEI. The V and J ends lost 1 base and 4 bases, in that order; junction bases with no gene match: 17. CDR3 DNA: TGTGCCAGCAGTGAAGGGGGGGTCCGGACAGGGCGAAATTCCTATGGCTACACCTTC. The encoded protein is CASSEGGVRTGRNSYGYTF.

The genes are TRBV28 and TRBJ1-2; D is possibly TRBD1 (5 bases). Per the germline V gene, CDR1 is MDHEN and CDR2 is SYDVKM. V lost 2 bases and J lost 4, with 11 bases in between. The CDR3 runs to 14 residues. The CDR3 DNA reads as TGTGCCAGCAGTTTAAACCAGGGTCCCTATGGCTACACCTTC. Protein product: CASSLNQGPYGYTF.

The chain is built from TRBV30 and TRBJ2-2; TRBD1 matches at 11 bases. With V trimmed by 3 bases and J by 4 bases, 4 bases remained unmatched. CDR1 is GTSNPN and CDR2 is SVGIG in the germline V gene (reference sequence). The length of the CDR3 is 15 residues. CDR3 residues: CAWSRTGGVTGELFF. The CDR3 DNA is TGTGCCTGGAGCCGGACAGGGGGCGTCACCGGGGAGCTGTTTTTT.

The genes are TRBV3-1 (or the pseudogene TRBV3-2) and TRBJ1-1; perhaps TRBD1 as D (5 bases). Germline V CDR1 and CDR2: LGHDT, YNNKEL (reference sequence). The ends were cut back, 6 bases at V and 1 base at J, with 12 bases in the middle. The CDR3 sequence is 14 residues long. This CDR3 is CASRLDRSNTEAFF. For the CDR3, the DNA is TGTGCCAGCAGACTCGACAGATCGAACACTGAAGCTTTCTTT.

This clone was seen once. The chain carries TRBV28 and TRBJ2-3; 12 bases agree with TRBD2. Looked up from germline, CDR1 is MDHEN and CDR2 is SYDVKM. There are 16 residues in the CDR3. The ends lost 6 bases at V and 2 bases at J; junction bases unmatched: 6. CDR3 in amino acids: CASSLRLAGVTDTQYF. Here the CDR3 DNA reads TGTGCCAGCAGCCTCCGACTAGCGGGAGTCACAGATACGCAGTATTTT.

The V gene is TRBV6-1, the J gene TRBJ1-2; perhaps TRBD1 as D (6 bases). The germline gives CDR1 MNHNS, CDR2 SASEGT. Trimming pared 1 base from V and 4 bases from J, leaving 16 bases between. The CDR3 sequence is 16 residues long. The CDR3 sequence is CASSEGGQLPTYGYTF. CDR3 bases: TGTGCCAGCAGTGAAGGAGGACAGCTACCGACCTATGGCTACACCTTC.

The CDR3 spells CASSLAAPGGTGYTF. The CDR3 DNA follows: TGTGCCAGCAGCTTGGCGGCTCCGGGGGGAACTGGCTACACCTTC. The chain is built from TRBV5-6 and TRBJ1-2; D possibly corresponds to TRBD1 (5 bases). The CDR3 covers 15 residues. The germline V gene encodes CDR1 SGHDT and CDR2 YYEEEE. V was shortened by 0 bases and J by 7 bases, with 16 bases between the two germline ends.

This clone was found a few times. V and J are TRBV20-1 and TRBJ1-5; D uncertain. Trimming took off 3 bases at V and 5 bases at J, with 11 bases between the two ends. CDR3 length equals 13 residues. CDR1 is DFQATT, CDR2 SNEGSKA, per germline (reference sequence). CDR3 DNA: TGCAGTGCTAGTCCAGGAAGATATCAGCCCCAGCATTTT. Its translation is CSASPGRYQPQHF.

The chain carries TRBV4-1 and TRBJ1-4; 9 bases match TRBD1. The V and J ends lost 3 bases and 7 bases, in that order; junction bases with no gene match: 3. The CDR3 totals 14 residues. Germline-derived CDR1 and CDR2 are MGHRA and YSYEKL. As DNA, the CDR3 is TGCGCCAGCAGCCAGGGACAGGGTGCTGAAAAACTGTTTTTT. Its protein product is CASSQGQGAEKLFF.

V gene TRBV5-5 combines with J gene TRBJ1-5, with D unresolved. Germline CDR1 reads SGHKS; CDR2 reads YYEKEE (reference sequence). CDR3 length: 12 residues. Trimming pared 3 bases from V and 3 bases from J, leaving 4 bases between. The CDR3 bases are TGTGCCAGCAGCTCTTACAATCAGCCCCAGCATTTT. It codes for CASSSYNQPQHF.

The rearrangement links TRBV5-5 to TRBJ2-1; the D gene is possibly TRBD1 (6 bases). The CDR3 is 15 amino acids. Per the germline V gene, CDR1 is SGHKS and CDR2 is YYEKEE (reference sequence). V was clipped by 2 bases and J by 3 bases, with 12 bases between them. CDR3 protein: CASSLRQANYNEQFF. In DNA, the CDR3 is TGTGCCAGCAGCTTAAGACAGGCGAACTACAATGAGCAGTTCTTC.

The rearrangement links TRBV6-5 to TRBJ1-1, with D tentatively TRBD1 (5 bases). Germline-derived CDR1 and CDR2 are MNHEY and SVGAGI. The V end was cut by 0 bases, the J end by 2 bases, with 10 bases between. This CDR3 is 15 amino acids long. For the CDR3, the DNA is TGTGCCAGCAGTTACTCTCTACAGGCCAACACTGAAGCTTTCTTT. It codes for CASSYSLQANTEAFF.

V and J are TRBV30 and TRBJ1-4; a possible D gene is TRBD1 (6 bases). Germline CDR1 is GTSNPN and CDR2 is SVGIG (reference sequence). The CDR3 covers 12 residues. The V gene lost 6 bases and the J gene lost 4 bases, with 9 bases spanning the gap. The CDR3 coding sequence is TGTGCCTGCGACAGGCTTAATGAAAAACTGTTTTTT. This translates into CACDRLNEKLFF.

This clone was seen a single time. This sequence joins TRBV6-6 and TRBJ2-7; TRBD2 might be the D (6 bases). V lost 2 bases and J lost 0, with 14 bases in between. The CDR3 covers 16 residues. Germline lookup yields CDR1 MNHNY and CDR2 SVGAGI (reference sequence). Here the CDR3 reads CASSYDGTFSSYEQYV. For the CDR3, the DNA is TGTGCCAGCAGTTACGACGGGACTTTTAGCTCCTACGAGCAGTACGTC.

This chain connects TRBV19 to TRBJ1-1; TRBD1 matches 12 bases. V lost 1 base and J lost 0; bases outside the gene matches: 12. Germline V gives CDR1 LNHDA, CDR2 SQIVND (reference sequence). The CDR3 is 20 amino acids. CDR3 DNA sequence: TGTGCCAGTAGTATAGTCTCACCGGGACAGGGGGCGCGGATGAACACTGAAGCTTTCTTT. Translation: CASSIVSPGQGARMNTEAFF.

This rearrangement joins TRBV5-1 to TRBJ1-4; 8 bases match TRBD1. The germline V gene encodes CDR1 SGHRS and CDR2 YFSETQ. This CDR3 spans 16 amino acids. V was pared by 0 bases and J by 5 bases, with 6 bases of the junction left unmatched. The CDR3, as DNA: TGCGCCAGCAGCTTGGAAGGGACAGGATTCAATGAAAAACTGTTTTTT. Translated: CASSLEGTGFNEKLFF.

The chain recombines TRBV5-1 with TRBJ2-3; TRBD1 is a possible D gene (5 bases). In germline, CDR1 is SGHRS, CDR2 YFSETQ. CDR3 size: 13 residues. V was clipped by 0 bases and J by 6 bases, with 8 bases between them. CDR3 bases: TGCGCCAGCAGCTTGGGGGGCCCTGATACGCAGTATTTT. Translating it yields CASSLGGPDTQYF.